The 7 T cell receptor beta chains presented below share a single source sample, sequenced in a study of response to subunit inactivated influenza vaccine. TCRdb ran MiXCR on the RT-PCR reads and lists one entry per CDR3 protein. This table has 500,000 or so distinct CDR3 sequences, about 15% appearing once. The specimen comprised CD4+ T cells sorted from PBMCs, sampled around 25 months after vaccination. These receptors originate from a man between 45 and 75 years old who received an inactivated influenza vaccine.

The V gene is TRBV20-1, the J gene TRBJ2-1, with 7 bases aligning to TRBD1. Trimming at V came to 5 bases and at J to 6 bases, leaving 10 bases not matched to a gene. CDR1 and CDR2 (germline): DFQATT, SNEGSKA (reference sequence). CDR3 length: 14 amino acids. The CDR3 sequence is CSAQTGTALNEQFF. CDR3 DNA sequence: TGCAGTGCTCAGACAGGGACCGCGCTCAATGAGCAGTTCTTC.

This chain joins TRBV29-1 and TRBJ1-1; D gene uncertain. Germline lookup yields CDR1 SQVTM and CDR2 ANQGSEA. The CDR3 is 14 residues long. V dropped 3 bases and J dropped 2 bases, with 13 bases sitting between them. CDR3 in DNA: TGCAGCGTTGAGTTAATGGCTCTTAACACTGAAGCTTTCTTT. Protein sequence: CSVELMALNTEAFF.

This chain links TRBV5-1 with TRBJ2-2; D is perhaps TRBD2 (5 bases). The V end was cut by 5 bases, the J end by 4 bases, with 9 bases between. The CDR3 sequence is 13 residues long. Germline V CDR1 and CDR2: SGHRS, YFSETQ. The CDR3 DNA reads TGCGCCAGCAGGGCGGGCATCACCGGGGAGCTGTTTTTT. Translation: CASRAGITGELFF.

The chain has TRBV2 and TRBJ1-1; D call uncertain. There are 14 residues in the CDR3. The germline V gene encodes CDR1 SNHLY and CDR2 FYNNEI. The V and J ends lost 4 bases and 0 bases respectively, with 9 bases between them. CDR3 DNA: TGTGCCAGCAGTGTAGAACAGCTGAACACTGAAGCTTTCTTT. It specifies CASSVEQLNTEAFF. The whole variable domain, filled in from reference TRBV2 and TRBJ1-1, reads EPEVTQTPSHQVTQMGQEVILRCVPISNHLYFYWYRQILGQKVEFLVSFYNNEISEKSEIFDDQFSVERPDGSNFTLKIRSTKLEDSAMYFCASSVEQLNTEAFFGQGTRLTVV.

This clonotype occurred a few times. The chain recombines TRBV7-2 with TRBJ2-1; 10 nucleotides line up with TRBD2. The germline V gene encodes CDR1 SGHTA and CDR2 FQGNSA. The CDR3 covers 15 residues. After removal of 1 base from V and 9 bases from J, the junction contained 6 bases not matched to a gene. CDR3 nucleotide sequence: TGTGCCAGCAGCTTAGTCCTAGCGGGAGATCCTGAGCAGTTCTTC. Encoded protein: CASSLVLAGDPEQFF.

The rearrangement uses TRBV12-3 or TRBV12-4 and TRBJ2-7; possible D gene TRBD1, 6 bases. The V end lost 0 bases, the J end lost 6 bases, and 15 bases lay between the germline ends. The CDR3 loop spans 15 amino acids. In DNA, the CDR3 is TGTGCCAGCAGTTTAGCACGGCAGGGGACGGGCGAGCAGTACTTC. This gives the protein CASSLARQGTGEQYF.

This rearrangement joins TRBV2 to TRBJ2-7; 8 bases are a match to TRBD2. The V segment lost 5 bases and the J segment 12 bases; nucleotides outside the gene matches: 9. The length of the CDR3 is 12 residues. The germline V gene encodes CDR1 SNHLY and CDR2 FYNNEI. The CDR3 DNA reads TGTGCCAGCAGTCCCTCCCGGGGGGGCTGGTACTTC. Amino acid sequence: CASSPSRGGWYF.